These 20 T cell receptor beta chains were all obtained from the same sample, sequenced in a study of identical twins. MiXCR, applied by TCRdb to the 5' RACE reads, yields one record per CDR3 protein. The sample consists of approximately 890,000 distinct CDR3 sequences, 12% of them appearing once. The sample also formed part of further work on yellow fever vaccine responses in identical twins.

Sequencing was carried out using PBMCs. The receptors here all came from a woman in her late teens or twenties in good health.

This clonotype was counted between two and nine times. The chain has TRBV7-9 and TRBJ2-4; 8 bases fit TRBD1. Germline V gives CDR1 SEHNR, CDR2 FQNEAQ (reference sequence). The length of the CDR3 is 14 residues. V lost 5 bases, J lost 9 bases, and 9 bases stayed unmatched. The CDR3 nucleotides read TGTGCCAGCAGCCCACAGGGGGATAGGAGCATTCAGTACTTC. Its protein is CASSPQGDRSIQYF. Full variable domain (remainder filled in from reference TRBV7-9 and TRBJ2-4): DTGVSQNPRHKITKRGQNVTFRCDPISEHNRLYWYRQTLGQGPEFLTYFQNEAQLEKSRLLSDRFSAERPKGSFSTLEIQRTEQGDSAMYLCASSPQGDRSIQYFGAGTRLSVL.

This chain joins TRBV5-5 and TRBJ2-5; 7 positions match TRBD2. There are 16 residues in the CDR3. J gave up 4 bases and V 2 bases, and 11 bases lay outside the gene matches. Germline V lookup: CDR1 SGHKS, CDR2 YYEKEE (reference sequence). CDR3 DNA sequence: TGTGCCAGCAGCTTTTCTGGTGGCGGGGGTTTAGAGACCCAGTACTTC. Its translation: CASSFSGGGGLETQYF.

The chain has TRBV20-1 and TRBJ1-1, with no clear D. Germline loops: CDR1 DFQATT, CDR2 SNEGSKA (reference sequence). CDR3 length: 14 amino acids. V was clipped by 0 bases and J by 10 bases, with 18 bases between them. CDR3 sequence: CSARDRFREGLAFF. The CDR3, as DNA: TGCAGTGCTAGAGATCGGTTCAGAGAAGGCCTAGCTTTCTTT.

This clonotype was observed a handful of times. The V gene is TRBV28, the J gene TRBJ1-4; possibly TRBD1 for D (6 bases). The germline gives CDR1 MDHEN, CDR2 SYDVKM. The CDR3 has 14 residues. V was shortened by 2 bases and J by 8 bases, with 12 bases between the two germline ends. The CDR3 protein is CASSLGGLGEKLFF. The CDR3 DNA reads TGTGCCAGCAGTTTAGGGGGGCTGGGAGAAAAACTGTTTTTT.

The chain is built from TRBV7-9 and TRBJ2-5; D perhaps matches TRBD2 (5 bases). Per germline, CDR1 SEHNR and CDR2 FQNEAQ (reference sequence). The V and J ends lost 2 bases and 1 base respectively, with 8 bases between them. The CDR3 length is 14 residues. The CDR3 reads CASSLNSGQETQYF. The CDR3 nucleotides are TGTGCCAGCAGCTTAAACAGCGGCCAAGAGACCCAGTACTTC.

The chain uses TRBV7-9 and TRBJ1-1; no definite D call. This CDR3 contains 14 residues. With 2 bases removed from V and 1 base from J, the gap between germline ends came to 8 bases. Germline V CDR1 and CDR2: SEHNR, FQNEAQ (reference sequence). CDR3 sequence reads: CASSLSLANTEAFF. DNA of the CDR3: TGTGCCAGCAGCTTAAGTTTGGCGAACACTGAAGCTTTCTTT.

This clonotype occurred a few times. J is TRBJ2-5 and V is TRBV9; no definite D call. V lost 0 bases and J 4 bases, leaving 10 bases between the germline ends. The CDR3 totals 14 residues. Germline CDR1 and CDR2: SGDLS and YYNGEE. The CDR3 region is CASSVELGGETQYF. The CDR3 nucleotides read TGTGCCAGCAGCGTAGAGTTAGGTGGAGAGACCCAGTACTTC.

This clonotype was counted a few times. The rearrangement uses TRBV20-1 and TRBJ2-7; TRBD2 matches at 13 bases. Trimming took 3 bases from V and 2 from J; bases not matched to a gene: 4. Germline loops: CDR1 DFQATT, CDR2 SNEGSKA (reference sequence). This CDR3 region has 15 residues. CDR3 loop: CSARTTSGGTYEQYV. DNA for the CDR3: TGCAGTGCTAGGACGACTAGCGGGGGGACCTACGAGCAGTACGTC.

The chain links TRBV6-1 to TRBJ2-3; no definite D call. This CDR3 is 15 amino acids long. Per germline, CDR1 MNHNS and CDR2 SASEGT. Trimming shortened V by 5 bases and J by 1 base, and 13 bases separated the two germline ends. Written as DNA, the CDR3 is TGTGCCAGCAGTCCCCCCGGCAGTCGCACAGATACGCAGTATTTT. Protein sequence: CASSPPGSRTDTQYF.

This clonotype was counted only a few times. The gene calls are TRBV5-1 and TRBJ2-5; D perhaps matches TRBD2 (6 bases). Between the trimmed V and J ends, which lost 3 bases and 0 bases, there was a span of 9 bases. There are 14 residues in the CDR3. Germline V gene sequence: CDR1 SGHRS, CDR2 YFSETQ. The CDR3 sequence is CASSSGTYQETQYF. In nucleotides, the CDR3 is TGCGCCAGCAGCTCCGGGACTTACCAAGAGACCCAGTACTTC.

For the CDR3, the DNA is TGTGCCAGCAGCGGGCAAAGTCTAGAGGCGAAATTTCCGGAGACCCAGTACTTC. Its translation: CASSGQSLEAKFPETQYF. V and J are TRBV6-2 or TRBV6-3 and TRBJ2-5; D not certain. This CDR3 is 18 amino acids long. In germline, CDR1 is MNHEY, CDR2 SVGEGT. The V end lost 6 bases, the J end lost 5 bases, and 28 bases lay between the germline ends.

Remarks on this clonotype: An end of the junction differs from the germline gene, which may be a read error. The chain links TRBV12-3 or TRBV12-4 to TRBJ2-6; 9 bases line up with TRBD1. The CDR3 consists of 17 residues. This chain's CDR3 is CASSKGQGISEANVLTF. The DNA of the CDR3 is TGTGCCAGCAGTAAAGGACAGGGGATCTCTGAGGCCAACGTCCTGACTTTC.

In its sample, this clonotype was seen a few times. V gene TRBV28 combines with J gene TRBJ2-3; TRBD2 matches at 11 bases. The CDR3 totals 16 residues. Per the germline V gene, CDR1 is MDHEN and CDR2 is SYDVKM. V dropped 6 bases and J dropped 5; count of bases not matched to a gene: 10. CDR3 nucleotides: TGTGCCAGCAGCCCATCTAGCGGGGGGTCGAGAGATACGCAGTATTTT. Translation: CASSPSSGGSRDTQYF.

V usage is TRBV20-1 and J usage is TRBJ2-4; D remains ambiguous. Germline assignment: CDR1 DFQATT and CDR2 SNEGSKA (reference sequence). This CDR3 contains 13 residues. Trimming left V 4 bases short and J 5 bases short, with 12 bases between. Here the CDR3 DNA reads TGCAGTGCTATCCGGGCTCTACAAAACATTCAGTACTTC. Amino acid sequence: CSAIRALQNIQYF.

This clonotype was detected only a few times. J is TRBJ1-2 and V is TRBV12-3 or TRBV12-4, with D tentatively TRBD1 (6 bases). CDR3 length: 13 residues. Trimming left V 7 bases short and J 8 bases short, with 17 bases between. This CDR3 is CASTLGANRGYTF. In DNA form, the CDR3 reads TGTGCCAGCACTTTGGGGGCGAATCGGGGCTACACCTTC.

This clonotype has ten or more counts. The rearrangement links TRBV27 to TRBJ1-2; TRBD1 might be the D (6 bases). V shed 4 bases and J shed 0 bases, with 12 bases lying between them. The CDR3 sequence is 15 residues long. Germline CDR1 MNHEY, CDR2 SMNVEV (reference sequence). The CDR3: CASSYSTGANYGYTF. Written as DNA, the CDR3 is TGTGCCAGCAGTTACTCGACAGGAGCTAACTATGGCTACACCTTC.

This clonotype has a handful of counts. CDR3 bases: TGTGCCAGCAGCTCCCAACAGCGGGGGGGCCTCACAGATACGCAGTATTTT. Translated: CASSSQQRGGLTDTQYF. This chain uses TRBV5-6 with TRBJ2-3; 10 positions agree with TRBD2. J lost 2 bases, V lost 3 bases, and 9 bases had no gene match. The CDR3 contains 17 residues. CDR1 and CDR2 (germline): SGHDT, YYEEEE.

About this clonotype: One end of the junction does not line up with germline, which may come from a read error. CDR3 in amino acids: CASKVVGGSSYNEQLF. The CDR3 bases are TGTGCCAGCAAGGTCGTCGGGGGAAGCTCCTACAATGAGCAGCTCTTC. The chain carries TRBV27 and TRBJ2-1; TRBD2 might be the D (6 bases). Germline CDR1 reads MNHEY; CDR2 reads SMNVEV (reference sequence). The CDR3 consists of 16 residues.

This clonotype was found a few times. The V gene is TRBV6-1, the J gene TRBJ2-3; D call uncertain. Germline V gene sequence: CDR1 MNHNS, CDR2 SASEGT. Trimming stripped 4 bases from V and 7 bases from J, with 18 bases between. CDR3 size: 15 residues. CDR3: CASSGGPSHMNTQYF. In DNA, the CDR3 is TGTGCCAGCAGTGGCGGACCCTCCCACATGAATACGCAGTATTTT.

This clonotype appeared a few times. The J gene is TRBJ2-3, the V gene TRBV20-1; TRBD2 is a possible D gene (6 bases). The CDR3 has 14 residues. V lost 5 bases to trimming and J lost 2 bases, with 14 bases between them. Germline V gene lookup returns CDR1 DFQATT and CDR2 SNEGSKA (reference sequence). The CDR3 protein is CSALGTPYTDTQYF. CDR3 bases: TGCAGTGCTCTCGGGACTCCCTACACAGATACGCAGTATTTT.